One sample yielded the 10 T cell receptor beta chains listed below, sequenced in a study of T-cell reconstitution after alpha-beta-depleted transplantation in children. The library targeted TCRbeta and was prepared with unique molecular identifiers. TCRdb called the PCR reads again in MiXCR, with one record for every CDR3 protein. The table records about 600,000 distinct CDR3 sequences, over 10% of them present only once. The source material was PBMCs, mostly from graft donor cells, sampled 360 days after TCRalphabeta/CD19-depleted stem cell transplant. All receptors derive from a male patient between 10 and 17 years old who had a stem cell transplant for acute myeloid leukemia, so the T cells may come from the graft donor.

This clonotype has ten or more counts. The rearrangement links TRBV6-1 to TRBJ2-3, with D maybe TRBD2 (5 bases). The CDR3 consists of 13 residues. The V end lost 6 bases, the J end lost 4 bases, and 11 bases lay between the germline ends. Germline V CDR1 and CDR2: MNHNS, SASEGT. In DNA form, the CDR3 reads TGTGCCAGCAGGGCACCGGGGTCAGATACGCAGTATTTT. This translates into CASRAPGSDTQYF.

This clonotype was seen many times. V is TRBV4-3 and J is TRBJ2-2; TRBD2 matches 9 bases. CDR3 length: 17 residues. V gave up 2 bases and J gave up 6 bases; unmatched junction bases: 10. CDR1 is LGHNA, CDR2 YSLEER, per germline. CDR3 in amino acids: CASSQLSSGVNAGELFF. CDR3 nucleotide sequence: TGCGCCAGCAGCCAACTCTCTAGCGGGGTTAATGCCGGGGAGCTGTTTTTT.

This clonotype was found a few times. This chain uses TRBV20-1 with TRBJ2-3; the match to TRBD1 covers 10 bases. Germline CDR1 DFQATT, CDR2 SNEGSKA (reference sequence). Trimming removed 8 bases from V and 4 bases from J; junction bases left unmatched: 9. The CDR3 has 14 residues. The CDR3 DNA is TGCAGTACTCCGGGACAGGGGAATCCAGATACGCAGTATTTT. Amino acid sequence: CSTPGQGNPDTQYF.

In the case of this clonotype: With a much larger clone just one base away, this may be a read error. The chain combines TRBV5-6 with TRBJ2-2; 9 nucleotides line up with TRBD2. The CDR3 has 16 residues. The germline V gene has CDR1 SGHDT and CDR2 YYEEEE. Trimming at V came to 3 bases and at J to 3 bases, leaving 6 bases not matched to a gene. The CDR3 region is CASSSMTSGYTGELFF. As DNA, the CDR3 is TGTGCCAGCAGCTCTATGACTAGCGGATACACCGGGGAGCTGTTTTTT. The full variable domain, completed using reference TRBV5-6 and TRBJ2-2, is DAGVTQSPTHLIKTRGQQVTLRCSPKSGHDTVSWYQQALGQGPQFIFQYYEEEERQRGNFPDRFSGHQFPNYSSELNVNALLLGDSALYLCASSSMTSGYTGELFFGEGSRLTVL.

This clonotype was detected many times. The chain carries TRBV28 and TRBJ1-1; D is ambiguous. The CDR3 sequence is 14 residues long. V lost 1 base to trimming and J lost 1 base, with 7 bases between them. Germline V CDR1 and CDR2: MDHEN, SYDVKM. The CDR3, as DNA: TGTGCCAGCAGTTTATCCCCTTCGAACACTGAAGCTTTCTTT. This gives the protein CASSLSPSNTEAFF.

The rearrangement links TRBV7-9 to TRBJ2-7, with TRBD2 matching 7 bases. Germline CDR1 and CDR2: SEHNR and FQNEAQ (reference sequence). V was pared by 0 bases and J by 1 base, with 3 bases of the junction left unmatched. This CDR3 is 15 amino acids long. CDR3 DNA: TGTGCCAGCAGCTTAGCCCTTAGCGGGTCCTACGAGCAGTACTTC. Protein sequence: CASSLALSGSYEQYF. The full variable domain, its missing parts supplied by reference TRBV7-9 and TRBJ2-7, is DTGVSQNPRHKITKRGQNVTFRCDPISEHNRLYWYRQTLGQGPEFLTYFQNEAQLEKSRLLSDRFSAERPKGSFSTLEIQRTEQGDSAMYLCASSLALSGSYEQYFGPGTRLTVT.

This clonotype was recorded at least ten times. The chain is built from TRBV10-3 and TRBJ2-5; 13 bases fit TRBD2. CDR1 and CDR2 (germline): ENHRY, SYGVKD. V lost 6 bases and J lost 4; bases outside the gene matches: 5. The CDR3 contains 15 residues. The CDR3 here is CAIRPGLAGVETQYF. The DNA for the CDR3 is TGTGCCATCAGGCCCGGACTAGCGGGAGTAGAGACCCAGTACTTC.

Concerning this clonotype itself: A read error is possible here, since a much larger clone lies one base away. CDR3 sequence (DNA): TGTGCCATCAGCTTCGGACTAGACGGAGGGGACAATGAGCAGTTCTTC. Translation: CAISFGLDGGDNEQFF. The chain joins TRBV10-3 to TRBJ2-1; 7 nucleotides agree with TRBD2. CDR3 length equals 16 residues. J was trimmed by 5 bases and V by 6 bases; bases with no gene match: 13. The germline V gene has CDR1 ENHRY and CDR2 SYGVKD.

The chain carries TRBV2 and TRBJ2-2; 9 bases line up with TRBD1. J lost 6 bases, V lost 3 bases, and 8 bases had no gene match. The germline V gene has CDR1 SNHLY and CDR2 FYNNEI. The CDR3 is 16 residues long. The DNA of the CDR3 is TGTGCCAGCAGTGACCCCGGGACAGGGTCGGCCGGGGAGCTGTTTTTT. This translates into CASSDPGTGSAGELFF.

A few counts support this clonotype. The chain employs TRBV20-1 and TRBJ2-3, with D hard to call. Germline V CDR1 and CDR2: DFQATT, SNEGSKA (reference sequence). CDR3 length: 15 residues. The CDR3 sequence is CTSTLKRPPLDTQYF. The CDR3 coding sequence is TGCACCTCAACCTTAAAGCGCCCGCCCTTAGATACGCAGTATTTT.